Below are 7 T cell receptor beta chains sequenced from a single sample in a study of PD-L1 blockade in urothelial cancer. Only in-frame clones appear in the TCRdb table, and some are missing; sequencing was by immunoSEQ multiplex PCR. The sample records around 70,000 clones, roughly 88% being singletons. As to time point: pretreatment peripheral blood. The starting material was PBMCs, obtained around atezolizumab (anti-PD-L1) treatment. The source is a man aged 65 to 79 with urothelial cancer.

The rearrangement uses TRBV4-1 and TRBJ2-5, with a tentative D call TRBD2 (5 bases). CDR1 is MGHRA and CDR2 is YSYEKL in the germline V gene. This CDR3 comprises 22 residues. V was shortened by 4 bases and J by 5 bases, with 38 bases between the two germline ends. CDR3 sequence (DNA): TGCGCCAGCAGCCGACGACTCAGTAGTGGTTTAGGGCCAGCGGCGAGCGTGGAGACCCAGTACTTC. Translated, it gives CASSRRLSSGLGPAASVETQYF.

The V call is TRBV5-4, the J call TRBJ2-4, with D maybe TRBD2 (6 bases). V shed 0 bases and J shed 9 bases, with 13 bases lying between them. CDR3 length: 14 residues. Germline V gives CDR1 SGHNT, CDR2 YYREEE (reference sequence). The CDR3 loop reads CASSLAGDLSIQYF. In nucleotides, the CDR3 is TGTGCCAGCAGCTTGGCCGGGGACTTGAGCATTCAGTACTTC.

The V gene is TRBV9, the J gene TRBJ1-5, with 7 bases lining up with TRBD1. The CDR3 is 15 amino acids. The V and J ends lost 0 bases and 5 bases, in that order; junction bases with no gene match: 5. CDR1 is SGDLS and CDR2 is YYNGEE in the germline V gene. The CDR3 region is CASSVDGTAYQPQHF. CDR3 bases: TGTGCCAGCAGCGTAGATGGGACAGCCTATCAGCCCCAGCATTTT.

The rearrangement links TRBV11-1 to TRBJ2-7, with TRBD2 as a possible D gene (6 bases). V was pared by 4 bases and J by 5 bases, with 18 bases between. Germline assignment: CDR1 SGHAT and CDR2 FQDESV (reference sequence). The CDR3 totals 15 residues. This CDR3 reads CASSSRGSQRDEQYF. The CDR3 DNA follows: TGTGCCAGCAGCTCCCGGGGGTCTCAGCGGGACGAGCAGTACTTC.

This chain links TRBV7-3 with TRBJ2-3; TRBD2 matches at 12 bases. From germline, CDR1 is SGHTA and CDR2 FQGTGA. The V and J ends lost 5 bases and 4 bases, in that order; junction bases with no gene match: 4. The CDR3 contains 15 residues. The CDR3 spells CASSPSGRGPDTQYF. As DNA, the CDR3 is TGTGCCAGCAGCCCTAGCGGGAGGGGCCCAGATACGCAGTATTTT.

CDR3 nucleotide sequence: TGTGCCAGCAGCGGCAAGGGGCCGCGTAAGATCGTCTCCTACGAGCAGTACTTC. Translated: CASSGKGPRKIVSYEQYF. The rearrangement links TRBV21-1 to TRBJ2-7; TRBD1, as called in the table, went unchecked against the DNA. TRBV21-1 is listed as a pseudogene. The CDR3 spans 18 residues.

The J gene is TRBJ2-7, the V gene TRBV7-6; TRBD2 matches 7 bases. The CDR3 length is 14 residues. The V segment lost 4 bases and the J segment 0 bases; nucleotides outside the gene matches: 3. Germline-derived CDR1 and CDR2 are SGHVS and FNYEAQ. This CDR3 reads CASSSSGSSYEQYF. The CDR3 DNA is TGTGCCAGCAGCTCTAGCGGCAGCTCCTACGAGCAGTACTTC.